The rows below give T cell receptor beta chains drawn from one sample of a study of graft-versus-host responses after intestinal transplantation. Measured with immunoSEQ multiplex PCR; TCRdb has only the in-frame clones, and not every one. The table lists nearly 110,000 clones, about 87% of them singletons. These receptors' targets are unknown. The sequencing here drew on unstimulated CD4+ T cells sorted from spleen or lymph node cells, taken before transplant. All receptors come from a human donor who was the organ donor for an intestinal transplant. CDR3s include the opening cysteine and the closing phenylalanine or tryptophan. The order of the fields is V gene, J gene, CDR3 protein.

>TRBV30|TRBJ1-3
CAWSEERGVNTIYF
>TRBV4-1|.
CASSEPDRDYEQYF
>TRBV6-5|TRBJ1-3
CASSYSGLIGNTIYF
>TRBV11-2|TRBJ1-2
CASSLAGSGYGYTF
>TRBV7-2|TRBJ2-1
CASSPTGGGYNEQFF
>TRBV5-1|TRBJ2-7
CASSLSGNQGQYF
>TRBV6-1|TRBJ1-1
CASSANRGRAFF
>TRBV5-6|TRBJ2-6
CASSLLWSGNVLTF
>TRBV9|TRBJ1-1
CASSLALKNTEAFF
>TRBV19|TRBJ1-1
CASRWRGRGLGAFF
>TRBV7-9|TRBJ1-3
CATTNPTTGAGNTIYF
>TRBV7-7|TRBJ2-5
CASSLEQGWTQYF
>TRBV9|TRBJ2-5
CASSARLGETQYF
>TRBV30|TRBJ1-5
CAWSEDRGLGQPQHF
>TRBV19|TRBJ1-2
CASSRTVIHGYTF
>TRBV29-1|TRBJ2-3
CSVRLAPTQYF
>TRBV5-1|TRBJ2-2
CASSLLAANTGELFF
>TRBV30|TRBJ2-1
CAWSGLYNEQFF
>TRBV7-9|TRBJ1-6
CASSQRYRDGNSPLHF
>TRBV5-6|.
CASSSSGSSYEQYF
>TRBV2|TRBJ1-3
CASLRAPGNTIYF
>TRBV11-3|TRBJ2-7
CASSYLLAGAPEQYF
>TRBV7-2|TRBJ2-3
CASSSYLQVWVTQYF
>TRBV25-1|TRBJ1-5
CASSEYTANQPQHF
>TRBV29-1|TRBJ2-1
CSVVGLAGLGDEQFF
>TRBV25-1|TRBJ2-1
CAVPRTGEQFF
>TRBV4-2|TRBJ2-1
CASSRPGQGYNEQFF
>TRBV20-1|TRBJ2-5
CSARLGETQYF
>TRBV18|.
CASSPPSLSEQYF
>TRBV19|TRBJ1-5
CASSTQQGGQPQHF
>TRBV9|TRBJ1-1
CASGRGGANTEAFF
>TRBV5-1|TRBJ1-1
CASSLDGMNTEAFF
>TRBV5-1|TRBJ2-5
CASSLTGLPQETQYF
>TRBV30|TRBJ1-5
CAWSVGSQYQPQHF
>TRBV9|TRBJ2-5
CASSGGPEETQYF
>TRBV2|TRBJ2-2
CASRIGVGDTGELFF
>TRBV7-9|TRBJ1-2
CASSRDRDNYGYTF
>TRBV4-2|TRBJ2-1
CASSQGGRGRPYNEQFF
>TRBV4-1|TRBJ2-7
CASSQDRRTGGSYEQYF
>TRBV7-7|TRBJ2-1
CASSLAGGPANEQFF
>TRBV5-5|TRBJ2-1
CASSLVARENDEQFF
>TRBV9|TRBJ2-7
CASSVDGGSSYEQYF
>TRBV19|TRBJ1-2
CASKRDRNFLYGYTF
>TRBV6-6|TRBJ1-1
CASSPASVFEAFF